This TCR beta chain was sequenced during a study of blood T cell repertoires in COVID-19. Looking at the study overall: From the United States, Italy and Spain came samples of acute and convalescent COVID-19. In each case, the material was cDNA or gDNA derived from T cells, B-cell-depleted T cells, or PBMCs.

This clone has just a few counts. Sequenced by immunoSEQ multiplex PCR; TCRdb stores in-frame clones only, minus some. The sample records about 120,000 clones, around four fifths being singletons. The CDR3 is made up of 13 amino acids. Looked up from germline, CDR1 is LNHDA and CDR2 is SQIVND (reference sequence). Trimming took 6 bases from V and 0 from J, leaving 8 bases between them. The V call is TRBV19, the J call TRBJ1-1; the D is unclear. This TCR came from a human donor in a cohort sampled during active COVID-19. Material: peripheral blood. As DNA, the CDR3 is TGTGCCAGTAGGGAGGTATTGAACACTGAAGCTTTCTTT. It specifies CASREVLNTEAFF.